The source of this T cell receptor beta chain is a study of T cell responses to AZD1222 COVID-19 vaccine. Assay: immunoSEQ multiplex PCR; the TCRdb copy retains only in-frame clones and omits some. Altogether about 150,000 clones are present, around nine tenths being singletons, with the ten largest covering approximately 2.7%. Deletions cut 2 bases from V and 5 bases from J, with 7 bases between. Germline loops: CDR1 SGHAT, CDR2 FQNNGV. The CDR3 is made up of 13 amino acids. The rearrangement joins TRBV11-2 to TRBJ1-5, with D maybe TRBD1 (5 bases). The receptor comes from an adult in good health. The input for sequencing was peripheral blood, taken on day 0 of MenACWY control vaccination. The CDR3 bases are TGTGCCAGCAGCTTAATAGGGGATCAGCCCCAGCATTTT. This encodes CASSLIGDQPQHF.